Described below is a single T cell receptor beta chain sequence and its context. Its antigen target is currently unknown. The input lacks base qualities; no much larger clone sits a single base away. The data were taken from a study of cytomegalovirus exposure and HLA in healthy donors (dated by TCRdb to the late 2010s). For the study in its entirety: In an earlier analysis of some 550 of the donors, around 300 Gb of sequence data and 95 million to 130 million unique TCR beta sequences from 150 million to 200 million T cells were reported. Because of strong linkage in the cohort, roughly five DR-DQ haplotypes were treated as single units for association and clustering. Using immunosequencing, the study profiled T cell repertoires from fewer than 850 subjects and related those repertoires to cytomegalovirus serostatus. To predict cytomegalovirus infection status, the study brought together high-throughput TCR immunosequencing, statistical association of individual TCRs with disease status, and machine learning. A later genetic analysis used genome-wide SNP genotypes for about 65% of the roughly 670 donors, treating that subset as a discovery cohort. The number of donors typed differed by locus, with 629-630 for A, B, C, DRB1 and DQB1, more than 500 for DQA1, over 600 for DPA1, and over 400 for DPB1. In a later analysis, previously published TCR beta repertoires from 670 or so donors were re-analyzed and high-resolution HLA genotyping was added so that TCR occurrence patterns could be studied. Besides the first cohort of about 730 subjects, a separate validation cohort made up of some 110 different subjects was used. The later analysis used no new phenotypic data to find candidate immune exposures, relying instead on TCR beta sequences and their occurrence across donors. An earlier analysis of some 500 of the donors applied high-throughput TCR beta sequencing to assess whether each TCR beta V gene segment acted as functional or pseudogenic. All discovery cohort repertoires had been generated using a single sequencing platform. Of the 300 to 500 genotyped donors, 75% to 85% were placed in the genetic ancestry cluster associated with self-reported Caucasian donors. Donor age, sex, ethnicity and CMV serostatus were compiled alongside the repertoire data. Approximately 300 gigabases of sequencing data and 70 million to 95 million unique TCR sequences made up an early release that covered approximately 650 HLA-typed donors. Both class I and class II loci were covered by HLA typing, at four-digit resolution. On average, about 200,000 unique TCR beta nucleotide sequences were sequenced per donor among several hundred genotyped donors of the cohort, with 15% to 20% of those sequences being non-productive. The aim of the study was to test whether cataloging public T cell receptors could identify signatures of past pathogen exposure. What the study reported, not specific to this receptor: Specific HLA alleles were associated with 15,000 to 20,000 TCR beta sequences at a false discovery rate of 0.05 in a later analysis. While some public TCRs were present in many individuals, most TCR sequences turned up only very rarely across donors. Because counts were too low, seventeen rarely observed V segments, including chromosome 9 orphons, were left out of the earlier analysis of 587 of the donors. In an earlier analysis of under 600 of the donors, most TCR beta V segments were observed in productive rearrangements about 87% or about 30% of the time, broadly matching IMGT annotations. Several of the top co-occurrence clusters appeared to be linked to parvovirus B19, influenza, CMV and Epstein-Barr virus, according to a later analysis. It was suggested by the authors that the approach could potentially be generalized to other disease states and immunological phenotypes. The classifier was reported to diagnose cytomegalovirus status with high specificity and sensitivity in both the original cohort and the validation cohort. A further reported finding was that TCR beta sequences accurately predicted the HLA-A and HLA-B alleles for most subjects in the first cohort. In a later analysis, the rate of TCR association differed among HLA loci, with DRB1 alleles having the most associated TCRs and HLA-C alleles having the fewest. An association between a missense DCLRE1C variant and V-gene and J-gene trimming of TCR beta chains was found in a later genetic analysis and replicated in an independent cohort. Linkage disequilibrium might explain the correlated functional status among segregating V segments, but an unknown experimental factor could not be excluded. A cluster of highly shared sequence variants was judged likely to represent a technical artifact of the sequencing pipeline. Because HLA typing was missing for some donors at each locus, association tests included only the typed subset. Immune exposure information for the cohort was limited to CMV serostatus. The cohort was sequenced for TCR beta chains only, and without alpha or paired-chain data the features that could be detected were limited. In a later analysis, HLA-associated TCR beta chains showed more clonal expansion and lower generation probabilities than non-associated chains that were equally common. In a later analysis, most CMV-associated TCR beta chains were found to appear HLA-restricted, with HLA associations seemingly driven largely by CMV exposure. The study listed 164 TCR beta chains as associated with cytomegalovirus. In vitro tests confirmed that a few of the cytomegalovirus-associated TCR beta chains recognize cytomegalovirus antigens. Presence/absence analyses assumed roughly uniform sequencing depth across donors, an assumption that may not hold. When HLA alleles, especially DR and DQ, strongly co-occurred, TCR associations were difficult to assign to individual alleles. Because the 87-base-pair reads could not distinguish some IMGT-functional V segments, including TRBV6-2 and TRBV6-3, those segments were excluded. According to a later genetic analysis, donors in an Asian-associated ancestry cluster had fewer N-insertions in productive TCRs than the roughly 700-donor mean.

The cohort consisted of hundreds of healthy bone marrow donors. Cohort members were all nominally healthy when sampled, although unrecorded immune exposures were likely present. The donor was CMV seronegative and was included in the group of a few hundred seronegative cohort members. A peripheral blood sample was provided by each donor, and peripheral blood mononuclear cells were used for TCR beta sequencing. The Qiagen DNeasy Blood Extraction Kit was used to extract genomic DNA from the blood cell samples. The V and J ends are trimmed by 5 bases and 1 base, leaving 13 bases between them. The CDR3 measures 15 amino acids from cysteine to phenylalanine. The retained sequence is limited to the CDR3, 45 bases, with the frame set at the first base. CDR1 is given as SGHRS and CDR2 as YFSETQ, both from the germline V gene. Library method: the immunoSEQ multiplex PCR assay. For the multiplex PCR, a mixture combining 60 forward primers for TCR Vbeta segments and 13 reverse primers for TCR Jbeta segments was used. A multiplex PCR assay on genomic DNA amplified the CDR3 region of rearranged TCR beta genes. The amplified TCR beta libraries were sequenced on the Illumina HiSeq System as 87-base-pair reads. On the authors' methods: A later analysis counted tens of millions of unique TCR beta chains across the 666 repertoires, and roughly 10 million of these chains were shared by at least two donors. Raw reads were error-corrected and collapsed into unique sequences with a nearest-neighbor algorithm that merged closely related sequences to remove PCR and sequencing errors. CDR3 sequences were aligned to IMGT reference sequences to assign V, D and J gene segments. For a sequence to be retained, at least a six-nucleotide match to both a V gene segment and a J gene segment was required. Rearrangements were called productive when the CDR3 lacked stop codons and stayed in frame with V and J; all others were non-productive. CDR3 was defined by IMGT convention, running from the second conserved V-encoded cysteine to the conserved J-encoded phenylalanine. Sequences without an unambiguous match to a single V gene segment were excluded from the earlier analysis of about 600 of the donors. In an earlier analysis of 587 of the donors, V segments were called functional above 56.7% productive rearrangements and were called segregating when the between-donor standard deviation exceeded 5%. A statistical classification framework was built for diagnosing cytomegalovirus status from the catalog of TCR beta chain sequences. In a later analysis, TCR nucleotide sequences were compared against IMGT/GENE-DB human TR gene sequences so that V and J genes could be assigned. The TCRdist pipeline was used in a later analysis to assign CDR3 sequences and most-parsimonious VDJ recombination scenarios. In a later analysis, each TCR beta chain was defined by its CDR3 amino acid sequence together with its V-gene family, and reads without a unique V-gene family were excluded. As a way to deal with suspected cross-contamination and a sequencing artifact, a later analysis dropped 450 to 600 nucleotide sequences that were highly shared and had low generation probability. For each public chain, a later analysis derived a clonal expansion index from normalized ranks of inferred template counts within each repertoire. In a later analysis, generation probabilities were computed with a VDJ recombination model fitted to out-of-frame rearrangements, and the resulting probabilities were checked against IGoR. A later analysis scored TCR-TCR, TCR-HLA and TCR-CMV co-occurrence with hypergeometric tests, applying a repertoire-size bias correction to TCR pairs. In a later analysis, false discovery rates were estimated by permuting HLA or CMV assignments 20 times. A later analysis grouped co-occurring TCRs with DBSCAN, adding TCRdist sequence similarity when clustering within HLA-allele-positive subsets. Repertoires with fewer than 30,000 or more than 120,000 public chains, plus five repertoires with anomalous nucleotide sharing, were excluded from co-occurrence clustering. TCRdb's version of the immuneACCESS table is confined to in-frame rearrangements and falls short of the full clone set. An unresolved V gene accounts for under half of the shortfall where checked; the remainder is of unknown origin. V and J calls and clone size are given by that table; D and trimming were obtained from the DNA. Counted in this sample were fewer than 250,000 clones; over 60% of them appeared once. The ten largest account for roughly 1.9% of the sample.

The sequencing input was PBMCs. The sequence is built from TRBV5-1 and TRBJ2-1, with the D gene call left open. This TCR was sampled from a young man in good health and CMV-seronegative. The base sequence is TGCGCCAGCAGTCTTTCCGAGAGATCCTACAATGAGCAGTTCTTC. This encodes CASSLSERSYNEQFF.